Below, 5 T cell receptor beta chains from the same sample are listed, as sequenced in a study of CD8 T cells in ankylosing spondylitis. Study results and caveats: A motif of under ten highly homologous TCR beta variants was seen as apparently characteristic of ankylosing spondylitis blood.

TCRdb reprocessed the 5' RACE reads with MiXCR, giving one entry per CDR3 protein. The sample includes 130,000 or so distinct CDR3 sequences, 17% of them seen just once. Their antigens are not known. The material sequenced was blood, either unsorted or a sorted T cell fraction (not recorded which). These receptors were collected from a male donor with ankylosing spondylitis.

This chain connects TRBV9 to TRBJ2-1; 8 bases match TRBD2. Per the germline V gene, CDR1 is SGDLS and CDR2 is YYNGEE. The trim removed 4 bases at V and 7 bases at J, leaving 13 bases unmatched. The CDR3 is 16 amino acids. CDR3 in DNA: TGTGCCAGCAGCCCCCGTTTCGGGAGGGCCGTGAATGAGCAGTTCTTC. Translated: CASSPRFGRAVNEQFF. The entire variable domain, with the rest obtained from reference TRBV9 and TRBJ2-1, is as follows: DSGVTQTPKHLITATGQRVTLRCSPRSGDLSVYWYQQSLDQGLQFLIQYYNGEERAKGNILERFSAQQFPDLHSELNLSSLELGDSALYFCASSPRFGRAVNEQFFGPGTRLTVL.

This clonotype has a count of ten or more. The chain joins TRBV12-3 or TRBV12-4 to TRBJ1-1; the match to TRBD1 covers 8 bases. The CDR3 is 11 residues long. V gave up 5 bases and J gave up 11 bases; unmatched junction bases: 4. The CDR3 sequence: CASSQGAPAFF. The CDR3 region has the DNA TGTGCCAGCAGTCAGGGGGCGCCGGCTTTCTTT.

This clonotype was detected a few times. V and J are TRBV27 and TRBJ1-2; TRBD1 might be the D (5 bases). The CDR3 runs 11 residues. V shed 10 bases and J shed 8 bases, with 14 bases lying between them. CDR1 is MNHEY, CDR2 SMNVEV, per germline (reference sequence). The CDR3 spells CATGAAGGYTF. CDR3 DNA sequence: TGTGCCACCGGGGCAGCGGGCGGCTACACCTTC.

This clonotype has only a few counts. The chain couples TRBV20-1 to TRBJ2-1, with TRBD2 matching over 15 bases. V lost 4 bases, J lost 6 bases, and 4 bases stayed unmatched. CDR3 length equals 15 residues. Looked up from germline, CDR1 is DFQATT and CDR2 is SNEGSKA (reference sequence). For the CDR3, the DNA is TGCAGTGCTACCGGGACTAGCGGGGGGACCAATGAGCAGTTCTTC. This sequence encodes CSATGTSGGTNEQFF.

This clonotype was counted only a few times. V usage is TRBV28 and J usage is TRBJ2-7, with TRBD2 identical over 8 bases. This CDR3 comprises 21 residues. Germline CDR1 MDHEN, CDR2 SYDVKM. V lost 5 bases and J lost 0; bases outside the gene matches: 24. CDR3 DNA sequence: TGTGCCAGCAGTAGACCGCCGACCAGGGGCTCCAGTGGGACTAGCTCCTACGAGCAGTACTTC. This sequence encodes CASSRPPTRGSSGTSSYEQYF.